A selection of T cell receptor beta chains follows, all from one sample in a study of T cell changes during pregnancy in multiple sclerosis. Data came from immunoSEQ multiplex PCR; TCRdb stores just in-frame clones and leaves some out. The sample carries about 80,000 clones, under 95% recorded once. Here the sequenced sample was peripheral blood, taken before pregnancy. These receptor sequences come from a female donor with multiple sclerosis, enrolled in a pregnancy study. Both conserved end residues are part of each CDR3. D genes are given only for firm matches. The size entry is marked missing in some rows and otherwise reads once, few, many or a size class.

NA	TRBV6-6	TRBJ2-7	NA	CASSYSGTGHYEQYF	TGTGCCAGCAGTTACTCCGGTACAGGGCATTACGAGCAGTACTTC
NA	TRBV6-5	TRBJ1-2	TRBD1	CASSLNRGSGYTF	TGTGCCAGCAGTCTAAACAGGGGGTCTGGCTACACCTTC
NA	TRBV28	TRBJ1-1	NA	CASSDWGREGGEAFF	TGTGCCAGCAGCGACTGGGGCAGGGAAGGTGGTGAAGCTTTCTTT
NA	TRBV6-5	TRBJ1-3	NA	CASSKTGSGGNTIYF	TGTGCCAGCAGTAAAACAGGGAGCGGTGGAAACACCATATATTTT
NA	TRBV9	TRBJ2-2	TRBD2	CASSVSGTSGIGSAGELFF	TGTGCCAGCAGCGTATCGGGGACTAGCGGGATTGGTTCAGCCGGGGAGCTGTTTTTT
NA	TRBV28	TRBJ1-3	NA	CASRYSGLSGNTIYF	TGTGCCAGCAGATACTCAGGTTTATCTGGAAACACCATATATTTT
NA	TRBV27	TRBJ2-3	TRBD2	CASSLTGLAFLTDTQYF	TGTGCCAGCAGTCTTACGGGACTAGCGTTCCTCACAGATACGCAGTATTTT
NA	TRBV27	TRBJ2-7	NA	CASSFGQGNEQYF	TGTGCCAGCAGTTTCGGTCAGGGAAACGAGCAGTACTTC
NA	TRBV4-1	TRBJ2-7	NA	CASSPDSSYEQYF	TGCGCCAGCAGCCCGGACAGCTCCTACGAGCAGTACTTC
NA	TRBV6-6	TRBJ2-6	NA	CASSGRESSGANVLTF	TGTGCCAGCAGTGGGCGTGAATCCTCTGGGGCCAACGTCCTGACTTTC
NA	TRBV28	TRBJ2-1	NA	CASSLLGATEQFF	TGTGCCAGCAGTTTATTAGGGGCGACTGAGCAGTTCTTC
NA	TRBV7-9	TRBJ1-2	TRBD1	CASSSDSGQFLYGYTF	TGTGCCAGCAGCTCTGACTCGGGACAGTTCCTATATGGCTACACCTTC
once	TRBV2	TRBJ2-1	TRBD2	CASRREDSYNEQFF	TGTGCCAGCAGGCGGGAGGACTCCTACAATGAGCAGTTCTTC
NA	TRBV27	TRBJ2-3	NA	CASSKTGFGTDTQYF	TGTGCCAGCAGTAAAACAGGATTTGGCACAGATACGCAGTATTTT
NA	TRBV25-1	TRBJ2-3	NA	CASSESPSRTDTQYF	TGTGCCAGCAGTGAATCTCCCAGTCGCACAGATACGCAGTATTTT
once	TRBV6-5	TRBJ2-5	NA	CASSYSSLASQETQYF	TGTGCCAGCAGTTACTCGAGTCTAGCGAGCCAAGAGACCCAGTACTTC
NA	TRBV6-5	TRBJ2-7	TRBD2	CASSQIAGPNYEQYF	TGTGCCAGCAGTCAGATAGCGGGGCCTAACTACGAGCAGTACTTC
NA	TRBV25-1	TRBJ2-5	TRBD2	CASRTSGSGETQYF	TGTGCCAGCAGAACTAGCGGGAGTGGGGAGACCCAGTACTTC
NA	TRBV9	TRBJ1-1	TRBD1	CASSGQGWRAEAFF	TGTGCCAGCAGCGGACAGGGGTGGAGGGCTGAAGCTTTCTTT
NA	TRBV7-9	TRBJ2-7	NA	CASSLGWTTGEQYF	TGTGCCAGCAGCTTGGGGTGGACGACGGGAGAGCAGTACTTC
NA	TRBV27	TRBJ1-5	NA	CASSLAGFEQPQHF	TGTGCCAGCAGTTTAGCAGGGTTCGAGCAGCCCCAGCATTTT
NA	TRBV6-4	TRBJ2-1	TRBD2	CASKNGRGEQFF	TGTGCCAGCAAAAACGGGAGGGGTGAGCAGTTCTTC
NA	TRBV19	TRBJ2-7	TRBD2	CASSIQLAGGYEQYF	TGTGCCAGTAGTATTCAACTAGCGGGAGGTTACGAGCAGTACTTC
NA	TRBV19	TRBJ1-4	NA	CASSIARGGEKLFF	TGTGCCAGTAGTATAGCCAGGGGTGGCGAAAAACTGTTTTTT
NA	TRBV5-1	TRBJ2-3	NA	CASRPGSDTQYF	TGCGCCAGCAGGCCAGGGTCGGATACGCAGTATTTT
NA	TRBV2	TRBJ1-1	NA	CASSETRQYTEAFF	TGTGCCAGCAGTGAAACCCGACAGTACACTGAAGCTTTCTTT
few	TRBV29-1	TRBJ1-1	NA	CSVAAHGGRTEAFF	TGCAGCGTCGCGGCTCATGGGGGGAGGACTGAAGCTTTCTTT
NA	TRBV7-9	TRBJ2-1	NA	CASSQRLVPSDNEQFF	TGTGCCAGCAGTCAGCGACTAGTTCCTAGCGACAATGAGCAGTTCTTC
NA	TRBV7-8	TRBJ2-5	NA	CASREGRGPRETQYF	TGTGCCAGCAGGGAGGGGAGAGGGCCACGAGAGACCCAGTACTTC